These 22 T cell receptor beta chains originate from one sample sequenced in a study of quantifying T cell responses using KT2 cells. Background on the study: cDNA was made from DNase-treated RNA using alpha and beta constant primers.

Each cDNA got a UMI-containing oligo ligated at its 3' end. The first PCR ran 4 to 5 cycles with an equimolar RC1.1 and RC1.2 beta primer mix. TCRdb used MiXCR to reprocess the UMI-ligation and nested PCR reads, holding one entry per CDR3 protein. The sample records around 30,000 distinct CDR3 sequences, about a tenth being singletons. Sequenced sample: PBMCs spiked with cells of the T cell clone KT2. These receptors came from a human donor.

This clonotype occurred many times. The V gene is TRBV23-1, the J gene TRBJ2-7; D gene uncertain. TRBV23-1 is recorded as an ORF, its role being uncertain. The CDR3 is 15 amino acids. Trimming shortened V by 6 bases and J by 3 bases, and 18 bases separated the two germline ends. The CDR3 loop is CASRLNQETRYEQYF. The CDR3 coding sequence is TGCGCCAGCAGACTCAATCAGGAAACACGCTACGAGCAGTACTTC.

The genes are TRBV7-2 and TRBJ1-5; D is unclear. V was cut by 1 base and J by 5 bases, with 21 bases left in between. The CDR3 covers 18 residues. Germline lookup yields CDR1 SGHTA and CDR2 FQGNSA. CDR3 amino acids: CASSLVRTDRENHQPQHF. The CDR3 nucleotides are TGTGCCAGCAGCTTAGTCCGGACGGATAGGGAGAACCATCAGCCCCAGCATTTT.

This clonotype was counted ten times or more. The genes are TRBV5-1 and TRBJ2-7; possible D gene TRBD2, 5 bases. Germline V gives CDR1 SGHRS, CDR2 YFSETQ. This CDR3 is built from 15 residues. The V end was cut by 0 bases, the J end by 3 bases, with 13 bases between. The CDR3 coding sequence is TGCGCCAGCAGCTTGGAGGCCTTGGCGGGCTACGAGCAGTACTTC. Translation: CASSLEALAGYEQYF.

The rearrangement links TRBV12-3 or TRBV12-4 to TRBJ1-4, with no clear D. The CDR3 runs to 15 residues. V was clipped by 6 bases and J by 0 bases, with 11 bases between them. The CDR3: CASRSTDTTNEKLFF. For the CDR3, the DNA is TGTGCCAGCAGGTCTACAGATACAACTAATGAAAAACTGTTTTTT.

This clonotype was picked up many times. The genes are TRBV7-6 and TRBJ1-3; D gene ambiguous. The length of the CDR3 is 17 residues. The ends were cut back, 1 base at V and 0 bases at J, with 13 bases in the middle. Germline loops: CDR1 SGHVS, CDR2 FNYEAQ. CDR3 in DNA: TGTGCCAGCAGCTTAGTGTGGGGTGGAGGCTCTGGAAACACCATATATTTT. Its translation is CASSLVWGGGSGNTIYF.

This sequence joins TRBV12-3 or TRBV12-4 and TRBJ1-2, with TRBD1 matching over 9 bases. The trim removed 6 bases at V and 3 bases at J, leaving 11 bases unmatched. The CDR3 contains 16 residues. DNA for the CDR3: TGTGCCAGCAGCCAAGGATTTACAGGGGGCGACTATGGCTACACCTTC. It specifies CASSQGFTGGDYGYTF.

The J gene is TRBJ1-6, the V gene TRBV4-1; D call uncertain. In germline, CDR1 is MGHRA, CDR2 YSYEKL. V was cut by 1 base and J by 4 bases, with 8 bases left in between. CDR3 size: 15 residues. The CDR3 region is CASSQVTDYNSPLHF. For the CDR3, the DNA is TGCGCCAGCAGCCAAGTAACAGATTATAATTCACCCCTCCACTTT.

This clonotype came up many times. The rearrangement links TRBV20-1 to TRBJ2-2; D is unclear. The CDR3 has 14 residues. Between the trimmed V and J ends, which lost 6 bases and 5 bases, there was a span of 16 bases. CDR1 and CDR2 (germline): DFQATT, SNEGSKA (reference sequence). This CDR3 is CSARTTRETGELFF. The CDR3 DNA reads TGCAGTGCCCGTACGACTCGCGAGACCGGGGAGCTGTTTTTT.

At least ten counts were recorded for this clonotype. The chain links TRBV7-9 to TRBJ2-5; D uncertain. There are 15 residues in the CDR3. Per the germline V gene, CDR1 is SEHNR and CDR2 is FQNEAQ (reference sequence). V lost 2 bases and J lost 0, with 10 bases in between. This chain's CDR3 is CASSLIQSHQETQYF. CDR3 sequence (DNA): TGTGCCAGCAGCTTAATACAGTCGCACCAAGAGACCCAGTACTTC.

V usage is TRBV7-6 and J usage is TRBJ1-2, with TRBD1 matching 7 bases. With 0 bases clipped from V and 7 bases from J, the junction kept 11 bases outside the gene matches. This CDR3 is built from 16 residues. CDR1 is SGHVS and CDR2 is FNYEAQ in the germline V gene. This CDR3 reads CASSLAAGQAYAGYTF. In DNA form, the CDR3 reads TGTGCCAGCAGCTTAGCCGCCGGACAGGCGTACGCTGGCTACACCTTC.

The table lists this clonotype with many counts. The chain uses TRBV11-2 and TRBJ2-7; no definite D call. CDR3 length: 12 residues. Looked up from germline, CDR1 is SGHAT and CDR2 is FQNNGV. Trimming cost V 0 bases and J 4 bases, with 4 bases left between them. In DNA, the CDR3 is TGTGCCAGCAGCTTAGATCGTTACGAGCAGTACTTC. Protein sequence: CASSLDRYEQYF.

The V call is TRBV5-6, the J call TRBJ2-7; no clear D gene. Germline V gene data show CDR1 as SGHDT and CDR2 as YYEEEE. Trimming left V 6 bases short and J 4 bases short, with 17 bases between. The CDR3 has 14 residues. CDR3 region: CASTPGDLGYEQYF. DNA for the CDR3: TGTGCCAGCACCCCCGGTGACCTGGGGTACGAGCAGTACTTC.

The chain recombines TRBV2 with TRBJ1-5; 7 bases fit TRBD1. Germline V lookup: CDR1 SNHLY, CDR2 FYNNEI. V lost 7 bases, J lost 4 bases, and 4 bases stayed unmatched. The CDR3 covers 13 residues. CDR3 region: CASNQQGNQPQHF. As DNA, the CDR3 is TGTGCCAGCAATCAACAGGGGAATCAGCCCCAGCATTTT.

In its sample, this clonotype was seen a few times. V is TRBV5-6 and J is TRBJ2-3; maybe TRBD1 (6 bases). The germline V gene has CDR1 SGHDT and CDR2 YYEEEE. The ends were cut back, 0 bases at V and 2 bases at J, with 10 bases in the middle. The CDR3 is 15 residues long. For the CDR3, the DNA is TGTGCCAGCAGCTTGGAGGGGGAACTCACAGATACGCAGTATTTT. This gives the protein CASSLEGELTDTQYF.

This clonotype was detected a few times. This chain joins TRBV11-3 and TRBJ2-7; 8 bases align to TRBD1. The junction had 2 bases not matched to a gene; V was cut back by 4 bases and J by 3 bases. CDR3 length equals 13 residues. In germline, CDR1 is SGHNT, CDR2 YENEEA. CDR3 in amino acids: CASSSTGGYEQYF. The CDR3 bases are TGTGCCAGCAGCTCAACAGGGGGCTACGAGCAGTACTTC. The whole variable domain, remainder taken from reference TRBV11-3 and TRBJ2-7, is EAGVVQSPRYKIIEKKQPVAFWCNPISGHNTLYWYLQNLGQGPELLIRYENEEAVDDSQLPKDRFSAERLKGVDSTLKIQPAELGDSAVYLCASSSTGGYEQYFGPGTRLTVT.

This chain links TRBV20-1 with TRBJ2-1; TRBD1 might be the D (5 bases). Trimming pared 6 bases from V and 12 bases from J, leaving 18 bases between. This CDR3 has 12 amino acids. Per the germline V gene, CDR1 is DFQATT and CDR2 is SNEGSKA (reference sequence). The chain's CDR3 is CSAARAGSGQFF. The CDR3 region has the DNA TGCAGTGCCGCCCGGGCAGGGTCCGGGCAGTTCTTC.

The chain uses TRBV5-4 and TRBJ1-1, with a weak D call TRBD1 (6 bases). The CDR3 runs to 12 residues. V shed 7 bases and J shed 0 bases, with 7 bases lying between them. Germline values: CDR1 SGHNT, CDR2 YYREEE (reference sequence). CDR3 nucleotide sequence: TGTGCCAGCGGACAGATGAACACTGAAGCTTTCTTT. It translates to CASGQMNTEAFF.

This clonotype appeared a few times. This chain joins TRBV24-1 and TRBJ1-1; D ambiguous. Germline CDR1 KGHDR, CDR2 SFDVKD. The CDR3 has 14 residues. V lost 2 bases, J lost 6 bases, and 12 bases lay in between. The CDR3 DNA is TGTGCCACCAGTGATTCTGGACGGATATCTGAAGCTTTCTTT. Its protein is CATSDSGRISEAFF.

This clonotype was counted ten times or more. The chain employs TRBV29-1 and TRBJ1-4; 8 nucleotides match TRBD1. The trim removed 6 bases at V and 8 bases at J, leaving 8 bases unmatched. This CDR3 is built from 13 residues. CDR1 and CDR2 from the germline V gene are SQVTM and ANQGSEA. The CDR3 here is CSVQPGQEEKLFF. CDR3 DNA: TGCAGCGTCCAACCGGGACAGGAGGAAAAACTGTTTTTT.

This chain uses TRBV7-2 with TRBJ2-3; a possible D gene is TRBD2 (6 bases). The V gene lost 7 bases and the J gene lost 0 bases, with 14 bases spanning the gap. In germline, CDR1 is SGHTA, CDR2 FQGNSA. The CDR3 has 15 residues. The CDR3: CASKRRAGSTDTQYF. In DNA, the CDR3 is TGTGCCAGCAAAAGGAGGGCCGGGAGCACAGATACGCAGTATTTT. Complete variable domain (other parts from reference TRBV7-2 and TRBJ2-3): GAGVSQSPSNKVTEKGKDVELRCDPISGHTALYWYRQSLGQGLEFLIYFQGNSAPDKSGLPSDRFSAERTGGSVSTLTIQRTQQEDSAVYLCASKRRAGSTDTQYFGPGTRLTVL.

This clonotype was seen only a few times. The chain is built from TRBV7-2 and TRBJ2-1; TRBD2 aligns across 9 bases. The CDR3 consists of 19 residues. With V trimmed by 5 bases and J by 0 bases, 14 bases remained unmatched. The germline gives CDR1 SGHTA, CDR2 FQGNSA. CDR3 in amino acids: CASSRQTRTSVSSYNEQFF. As DNA, the CDR3 is TGTGCCAGCAGCCGACAAACACGGACTAGCGTAAGCTCCTACAATGAGCAGTTCTTC.

The chain uses TRBV5-4 and TRBJ2-7; TRBD2 agrees at 13 bases. V shed 4 bases and J 4 bases; nucleotides not matched to a gene: 5. Germline assignment: CDR1 SGHNT and CDR2 YYREEE (reference sequence). The CDR3 is 15 residues long. CDR3 nucleotide sequence: TGTGCCAGCAGCGTCGGACTAGCGGGAGAATACGAGCAGTACTTC. Protein: CASSVGLAGEYEQYF.